This TCR beta chain was recorded in a study of cytomegalovirus exposure and HLA in healthy donors. Study findings and constraints: Several of the most significant clusters appeared, in a later analysis, to be linked to common viral pathogens. Presence/absence results assume similar sequencing depth per donor, which may not hold.

The PCR ran on 60 Vbeta and 13 Jbeta primers. Sequenced by immunoSEQ multiplex PCR; TCRdb stores in-frame clones only, minus some. The table records around 170,000 clones, around 80% of them present only once. A note on this clone: What it binds is unknown.

While unrecorded immune exposures were likely, the donors were nominally healthy when sampled. Germline V gene data show CDR1 as SGHTA and CDR2 as FQGNSA. The CDR3 has 15 amino acids. With 6 bases clipped from V and 7 bases from J, the junction kept 7 bases outside the gene matches. Specimen: PBMCs. The chain links TRBV7-2 to TRBJ1-6; 9 bases agree with TRBD1. The clonotype was recovered from a woman in her twenties or thirties in good health and CMV-seronegative. The CDR3 nucleotides are TGTGCCAGCAGTCCACAGGGGGCGGACAATTCACCCCTCCACTTT. The encoded protein is CASSPQGADNSPLHF.